This T cell receptor (beta chain) came from a study of blood T cell repertoires in COVID-19. Study in general: From T cells, B-cell-depleted T cells, or PBMCs came the material, which was cDNA or gDNA.

V was shortened by 3 bases and J by 0 bases, with 9 bases between the two germline ends. Germline V gene lookup returns CDR1 MNHNS and CDR2 SASEGT. The CDR3 loop spans 15 amino acids. Sequenced by immunoSEQ multiplex PCR; TCRdb stores in-frame clones only, minus some. The sample holds just over 35,000 clones, approximately 90% seen once. The chain carries TRBV6-1 and TRBJ1-3; no firm D call. The sequence was obtained from a man aged 55 to 69 with acute or convalescent COVID-19. The sequenced sample consisted of peripheral blood. CDR3 DNA: TGTGCCAGCAGTGATGGACTGAGCTCTGGAAACACCATATATTTT. Its translation is CASSDGLSSGNTIYF.